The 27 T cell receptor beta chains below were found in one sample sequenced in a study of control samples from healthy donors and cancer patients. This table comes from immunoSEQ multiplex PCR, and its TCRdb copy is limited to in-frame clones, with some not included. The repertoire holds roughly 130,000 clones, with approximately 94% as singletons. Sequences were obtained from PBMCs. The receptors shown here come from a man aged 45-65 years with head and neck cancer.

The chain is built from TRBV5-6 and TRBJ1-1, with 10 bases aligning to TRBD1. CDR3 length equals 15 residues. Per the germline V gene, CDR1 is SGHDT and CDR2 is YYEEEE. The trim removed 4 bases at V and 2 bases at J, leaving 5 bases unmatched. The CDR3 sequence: CASSGQGESNTEAFF. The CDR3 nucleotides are TGTGCCAGCAGCGGACAGGGGGAGTCCAACACTGAAGCTTTCTTT.

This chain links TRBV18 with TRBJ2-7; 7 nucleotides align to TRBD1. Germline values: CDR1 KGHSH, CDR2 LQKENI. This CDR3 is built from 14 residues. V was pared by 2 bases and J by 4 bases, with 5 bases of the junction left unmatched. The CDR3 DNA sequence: TGTGCCAGCTCACCAGAGACAGGGTTGTACGAGCAGTACTTC. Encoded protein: CASSPETGLYEQYF. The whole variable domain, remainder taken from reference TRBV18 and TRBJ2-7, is NAGVMQNPRHLVRRRGQEARLRCSPMKGHSHVYWYRQLPEEGLKFMVYLQKENIIDESGMPKERFSAEFPKEGPSILRIQQVVRGDSAAYFCASSPETGLYEQYFGPGTRLTVT.

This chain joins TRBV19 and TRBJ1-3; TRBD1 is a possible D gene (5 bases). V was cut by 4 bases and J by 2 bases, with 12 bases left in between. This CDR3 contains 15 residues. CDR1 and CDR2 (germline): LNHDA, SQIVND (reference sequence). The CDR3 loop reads CASSTGRFPGNTIYF. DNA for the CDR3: TGTGCCAGTAGTACAGGGAGATTTCCTGGAAACACCATATATTTT.

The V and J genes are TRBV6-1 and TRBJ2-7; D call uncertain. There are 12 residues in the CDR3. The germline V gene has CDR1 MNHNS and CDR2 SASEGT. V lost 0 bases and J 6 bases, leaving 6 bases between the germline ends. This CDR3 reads CASSEAHREQYF. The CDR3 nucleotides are TGTGCCAGCAGTGAAGCCCACCGCGAGCAGTACTTC.

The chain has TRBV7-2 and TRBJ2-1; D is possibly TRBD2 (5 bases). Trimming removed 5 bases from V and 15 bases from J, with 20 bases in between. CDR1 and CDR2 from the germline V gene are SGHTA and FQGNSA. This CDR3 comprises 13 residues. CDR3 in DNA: TGTGCCAGCAGCCCGTCTGGGCCCGGGAAACCGTTCTTC. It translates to CASSPSGPGKPFF.

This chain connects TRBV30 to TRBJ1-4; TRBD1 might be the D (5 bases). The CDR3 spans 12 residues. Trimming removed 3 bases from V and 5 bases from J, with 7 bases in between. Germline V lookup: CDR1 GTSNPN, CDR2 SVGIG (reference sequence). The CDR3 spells CAWREGNEKLFF. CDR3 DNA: TGTGCCTGGAGGGAGGGGAATGAAAAACTGTTTTTT.

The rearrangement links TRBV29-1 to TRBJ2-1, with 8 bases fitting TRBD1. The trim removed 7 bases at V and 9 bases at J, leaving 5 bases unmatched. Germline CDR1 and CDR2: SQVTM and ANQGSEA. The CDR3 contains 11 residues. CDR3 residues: CSADRDGEQFF. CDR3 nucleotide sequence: TGCAGCGCGGACAGGGACGGTGAGCAGTTCTTC.

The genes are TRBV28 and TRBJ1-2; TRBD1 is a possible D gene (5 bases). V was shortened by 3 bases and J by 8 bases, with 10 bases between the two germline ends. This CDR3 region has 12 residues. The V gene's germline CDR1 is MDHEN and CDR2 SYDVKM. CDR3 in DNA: TGTGCCAGCAGTTTTGGAGGGGACGGCTACACCTTC. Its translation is CASSFGGDGYTF.

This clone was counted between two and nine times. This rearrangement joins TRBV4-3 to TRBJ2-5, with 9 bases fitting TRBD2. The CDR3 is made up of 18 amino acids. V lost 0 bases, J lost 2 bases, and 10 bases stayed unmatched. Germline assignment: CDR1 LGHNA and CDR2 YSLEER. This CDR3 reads CASSQDRLGLATQETQYF. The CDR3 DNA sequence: TGCGCCAGCAGCCAAGATCGTTTGGGACTAGCCACGCAAGAGACCCAGTACTTC.

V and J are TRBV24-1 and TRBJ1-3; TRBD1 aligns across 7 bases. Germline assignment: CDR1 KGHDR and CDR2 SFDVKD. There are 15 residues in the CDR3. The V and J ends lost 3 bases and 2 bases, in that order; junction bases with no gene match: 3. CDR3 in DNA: TGTGCCACCAGTGATCCACAGGGGACTGGAAACACCATATATTTT. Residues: CATSDPQGTGNTIYF.

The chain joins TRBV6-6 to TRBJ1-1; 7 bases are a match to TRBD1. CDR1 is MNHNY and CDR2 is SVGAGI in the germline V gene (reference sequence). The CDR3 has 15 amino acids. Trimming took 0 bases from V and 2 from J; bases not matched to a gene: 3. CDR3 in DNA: TGTGCCAGCAGTTACTCCGACAGGGCTAACACTGAAGCTTTCTTT. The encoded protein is CASSYSDRANTEAFF.

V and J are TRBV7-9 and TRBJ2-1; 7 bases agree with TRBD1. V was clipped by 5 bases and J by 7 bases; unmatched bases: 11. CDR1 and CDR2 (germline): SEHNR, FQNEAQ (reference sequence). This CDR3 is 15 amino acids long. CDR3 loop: CASSQRTGMENEQFF. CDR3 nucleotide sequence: TGTGCCAGCAGCCAACGGACAGGCATGGAGAATGAGCAGTTCTTC.

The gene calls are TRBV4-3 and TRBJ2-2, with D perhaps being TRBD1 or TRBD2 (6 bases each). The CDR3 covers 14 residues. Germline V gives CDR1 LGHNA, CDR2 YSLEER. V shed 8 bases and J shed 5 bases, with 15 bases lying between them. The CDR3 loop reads CASAWGALTGELFF. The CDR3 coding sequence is TGCGCCAGCGCTTGGGGGGCTTTAACCGGGGAGCTGTTTTTT.

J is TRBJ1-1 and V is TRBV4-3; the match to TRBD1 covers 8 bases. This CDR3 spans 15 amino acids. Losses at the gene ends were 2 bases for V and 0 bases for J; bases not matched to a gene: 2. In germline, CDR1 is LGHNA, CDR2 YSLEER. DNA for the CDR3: TGCGCCAGCAGCCAATGGACAGGGCTGAACACTGAAGCTTTCTTT. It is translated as CASSQWTGLNTEAFF.

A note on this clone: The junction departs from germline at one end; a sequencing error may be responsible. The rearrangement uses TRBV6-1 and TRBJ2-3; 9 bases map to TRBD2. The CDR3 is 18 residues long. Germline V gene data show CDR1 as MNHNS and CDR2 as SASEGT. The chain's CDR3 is CASREAGGHSLSTDTQYF. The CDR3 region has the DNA TGTGCCAGCAGAGAAGCGGGGGGCCACTCGCTTAGCACAGATACGCAGTATTTT.

In DNA form, the CDR3 reads TGTGCCAGCAGCTTCAGAGCCTCTGGGGCCAACGTCCTGACTTTC. It translates to CASSFRASGANVLTF. V gene TRBV28 combines with J gene TRBJ2-6; D not resolved. In germline, CDR1 is MDHEN, CDR2 SYDVKM. The ends were cut back, 6 bases at V and 0 bases at J, with 9 bases in the middle. CDR3 length equals 15 residues.

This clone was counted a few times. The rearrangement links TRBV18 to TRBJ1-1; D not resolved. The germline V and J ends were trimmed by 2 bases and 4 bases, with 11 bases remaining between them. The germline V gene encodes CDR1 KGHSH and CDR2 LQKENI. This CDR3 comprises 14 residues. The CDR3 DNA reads TGTGCCAGCTCACCAGGGAGGGAGGCCACTGAAGCTTTCTTT. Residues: CASSPGREATEAFF.

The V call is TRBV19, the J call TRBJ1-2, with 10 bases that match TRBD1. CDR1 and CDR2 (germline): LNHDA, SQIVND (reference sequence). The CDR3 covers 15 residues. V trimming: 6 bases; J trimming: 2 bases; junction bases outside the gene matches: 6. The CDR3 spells CASSVRGQGNYGYTF. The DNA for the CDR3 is TGTGCCAGTAGCGTCCGGGGACAGGGGAACTATGGCTACACCTTC.

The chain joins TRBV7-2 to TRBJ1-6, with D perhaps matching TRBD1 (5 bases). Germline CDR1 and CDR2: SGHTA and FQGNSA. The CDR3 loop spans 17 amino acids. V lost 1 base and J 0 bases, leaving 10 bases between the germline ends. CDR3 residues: CASSLGRGVSYNSPLHF. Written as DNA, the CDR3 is TGTGCCAGCAGCTTAGGACGGGGGGTCTCCTATAATTCACCCCTCCACTTT.

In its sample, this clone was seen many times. The CDR3 region is CATQAGTNYGYTF. The CDR3 DNA reads TGTGCCACCCAGGCCGGGACGAACTATGGCTACACCTTC. The genes are TRBV10-3 and TRBJ1-2, with D possibly TRBD1 on 5 matching bases. The germline gives CDR1 ENHRY, CDR2 SYGVKD. The CDR3 runs to 13 residues. Trimming took 10 bases from V and 2 from J, leaving 14 bases between them.

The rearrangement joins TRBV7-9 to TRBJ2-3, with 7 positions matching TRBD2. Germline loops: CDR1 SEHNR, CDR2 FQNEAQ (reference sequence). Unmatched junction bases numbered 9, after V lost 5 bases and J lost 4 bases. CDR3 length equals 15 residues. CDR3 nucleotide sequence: TGTGCCAGCAGCCCGGGACTACAAATTTCAGATACGCAGTATTTT. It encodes CASSPGLQISDTQYF.

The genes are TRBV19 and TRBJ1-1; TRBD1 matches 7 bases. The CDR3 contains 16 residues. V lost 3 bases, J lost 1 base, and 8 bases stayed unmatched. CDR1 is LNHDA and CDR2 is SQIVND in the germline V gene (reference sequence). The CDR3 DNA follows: TGTGCCAGTAGTATCGACAGGGTCCAACCGAACACTGAAGCTTTCTTT. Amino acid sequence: CASSIDRVQPNTEAFF.

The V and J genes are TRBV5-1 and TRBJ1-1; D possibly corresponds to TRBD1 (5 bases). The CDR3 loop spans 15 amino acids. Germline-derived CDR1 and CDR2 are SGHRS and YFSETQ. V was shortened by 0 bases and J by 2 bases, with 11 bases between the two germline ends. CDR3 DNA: TGCGCCAGCAGCTTGGAAAACAGGAAAAACACTGAAGCTTTCTTT. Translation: CASSLENRKNTEAFF.

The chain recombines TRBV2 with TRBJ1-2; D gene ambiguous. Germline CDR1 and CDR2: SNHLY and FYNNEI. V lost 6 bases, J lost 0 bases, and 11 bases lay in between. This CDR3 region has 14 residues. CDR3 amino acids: CASSEDGSNYGYTF. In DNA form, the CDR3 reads TGTGCCAGCAGCGAGGACGGTTCTAACTATGGCTACACCTTC.

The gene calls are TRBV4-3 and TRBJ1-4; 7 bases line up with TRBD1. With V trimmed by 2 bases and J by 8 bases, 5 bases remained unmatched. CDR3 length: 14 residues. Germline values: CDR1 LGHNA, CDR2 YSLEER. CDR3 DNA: TGCGCCAGCAGCCAAATACCGGGACAGGAAAAACTGTTTTTT. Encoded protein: CASSQIPGQEKLFF.

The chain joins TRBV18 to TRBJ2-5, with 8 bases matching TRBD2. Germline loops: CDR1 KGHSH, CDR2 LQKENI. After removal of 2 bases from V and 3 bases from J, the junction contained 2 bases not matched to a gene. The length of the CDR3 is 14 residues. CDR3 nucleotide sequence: TGTGCCAGCTCACCAAATAGCGGGGAAGAGACCCAGTACTTC. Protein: CASSPNSGEETQYF. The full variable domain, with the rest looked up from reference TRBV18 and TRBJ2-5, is NAGVMQNPRHLVRRRGQEARLRCSPMKGHSHVYWYRQLPEEGLKFMVYLQKENIIDESGMPKERFSAEFPKEGPSILRIQQVVRGDSAAYFCASSPNSGEETQYFGPGTRLLVL.

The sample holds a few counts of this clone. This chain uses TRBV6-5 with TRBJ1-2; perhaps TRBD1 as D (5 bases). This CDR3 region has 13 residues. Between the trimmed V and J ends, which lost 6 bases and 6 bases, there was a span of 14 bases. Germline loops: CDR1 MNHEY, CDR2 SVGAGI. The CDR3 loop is CASSAIRGNGYTF. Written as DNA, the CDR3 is TGTGCCAGCAGCGCAATAAGGGGAAATGGCTACACCTTC.